This entry is about one T cell receptor beta chain. A much larger clone lies a single base off, so this may be a read error. These data come from a study of blood T cells in healthy people across ages. V lost 1 base and J lost 7, with 19 bases in between. The CDR3 contains 16 residues. The V gene's germline CDR1 is LGHDT and CDR2 YNNKEL (reference sequence). For the second PCR, which ran for about 7 to 11 cycles, a sample-barcoded 5' primer and a J-beta primer mix were used. TCRdb analysed the 5' RACE reads with MiXCR anew, one entry per CDR3 protein. The table records 500,000 to 700,000 distinct CDR3 sequences, approximately 30% of them present only once. Every sample gave at least 5 micrograms of total RNA when it was extracted.

The receptor's source is an elderly woman in good health. This chain joins TRBV3-1 and TRBJ2-5; D might be TRBD2 (5 bases). Material for sequencing was blood. The CDR3 protein is CASSQGQPRGKGTQYF. The CDR3 nucleotides read TGTGCCAGCAGCCAAGGTCAGCCCCGGGGTAAAGGGACCCAGTACTTC.